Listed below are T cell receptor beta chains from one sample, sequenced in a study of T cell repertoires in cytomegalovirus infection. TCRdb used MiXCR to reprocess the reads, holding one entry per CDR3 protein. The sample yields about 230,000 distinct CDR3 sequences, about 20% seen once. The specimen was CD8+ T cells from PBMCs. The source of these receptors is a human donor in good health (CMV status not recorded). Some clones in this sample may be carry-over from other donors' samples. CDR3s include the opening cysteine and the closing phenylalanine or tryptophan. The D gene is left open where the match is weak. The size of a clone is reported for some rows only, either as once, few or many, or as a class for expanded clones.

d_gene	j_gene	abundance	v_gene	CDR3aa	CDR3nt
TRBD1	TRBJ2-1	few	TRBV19	CASSLTGPYNEQFF	TGTGCCAGTAGCCTGACAGGGCCCTACAATGAGCAGTTCTTC
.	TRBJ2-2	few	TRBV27	CASSLSVGNTGELFF	TGTGCCAGCAGTTTATCGGTGGGAAACACCGGGGAGCTGTTTTTT
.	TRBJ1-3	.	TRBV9	CASSPTTSGNTIYF	TGTGCCAGCAGCCCAACGACATCTGGAAACACCATATATTTT
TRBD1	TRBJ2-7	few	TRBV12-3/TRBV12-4	CASSFEGTENYEQYF	TGTGCCAGCAGTTTTGAAGGGACAGAGAACTACGAGCAGTACTTC
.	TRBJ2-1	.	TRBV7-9	CASSLEGNQDEQFF	TGTGCCAGCAGCTTAGAGGGAAACCAAGATGAGCAGTTCTTC
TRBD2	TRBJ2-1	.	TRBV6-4	CASSDRAGGLLHNEQFF	TGTGCCAGCAGTGACCGAGCGGGGGGTCTGCTCCACAATGAGCAGTTCTTC
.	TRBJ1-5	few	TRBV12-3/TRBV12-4	CASSLNGNSNQPQHF	TGTGCCAGCAGTTTAAACGGGAATAGCAATCAGCCCCAGCATTTT
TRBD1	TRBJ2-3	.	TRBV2	CASRAGTGSSDTQYF	TGTGCCAGCAGGGCCGGGACAGGGAGTTCAGATACGCAGTATTTT
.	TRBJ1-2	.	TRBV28	CASSLVQGVGYTF	TGTGCCAGCAGTTTGGTCCAAGGAGTGGGCTACACCTTC
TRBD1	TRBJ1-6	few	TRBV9	CASSPGTGMPPLHF	TGTGCCAGCAGTCCAGGGACAGGGATGCCACCCCTCCACTTT
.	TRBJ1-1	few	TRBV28	CASSYNRGDGWTEAFF	TGTGCCAGCAGTTACAATCGGGGGGATGGGTGGACTGAAGCTTTCTTT
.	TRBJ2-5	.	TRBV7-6	CASSFGPEQETQYF	TGTGCCAGCAGCTTTGGACCCGAACAAGAGACCCAGTACTTC
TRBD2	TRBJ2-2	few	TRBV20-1	CSARDKTSGGVGELFF	TGCAGTGCTAGAGATAAAACTAGCGGGGGCGTCGGGGAGCTGTTTTTT
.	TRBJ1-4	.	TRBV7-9	CASKGDNEKLFF	TGTGCCAGCAAGGGGGATAATGAAAAACTGTTTTTT
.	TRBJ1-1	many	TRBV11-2	CASSLTTEAFF	TGTGCCAGCAGCTTAACCACTGAAGCTTTCTTT
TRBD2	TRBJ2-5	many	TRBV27	CASSYLAGLQETQYF	TGTGCCAGCAGTTATCTAGCGGGACTTCAAGAGACCCAGTACTTC
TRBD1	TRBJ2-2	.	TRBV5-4	CASSFSVGTGFLNTGELFF	TGTGCCAGCAGCTTCAGCGTCGGGACAGGGTTTTTGAACACCGGGGAGCTGTTTTTT
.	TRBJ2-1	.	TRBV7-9	CASSLLEQFF	TGTGCCAGCAGCTTATTGGAGCAGTTCTTC
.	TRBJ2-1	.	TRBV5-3	CASSSLQGSSYNEQFF	TGTGCCAGCAGCTCACTCCAGGGAAGCTCCTACAATGAGCAGTTCTTC
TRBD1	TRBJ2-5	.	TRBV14	CASSDGQGRETQYF	TGTGCCAGCAGCGACGGACAGGGACGAGAGACCCAGTACTTC
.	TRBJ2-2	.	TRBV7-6	CASSQDWAGLNTGELFF	TGTGCCAGCAGTCAAGATTGGGCAGGGTTGAACACCGGGGAGCTGTTTTTT
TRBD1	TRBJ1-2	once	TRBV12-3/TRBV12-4	CASSDVADRENYGYTF	TGTGCCAGCAGTGACGTTGCAGACAGGGAAAACTATGGCTACACCTTC
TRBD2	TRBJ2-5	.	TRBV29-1	CSVEGLAGGIGETQYF	TGCAGCGTTGAAGGGCTAGCGGGCGGGATAGGGGAGACCCAGTACTTC
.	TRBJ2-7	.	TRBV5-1	CASSPVGAGRNSYEQYF	TGCGCCAGCAGCCCGGTAGGCGCAGGGAGAAATTCCTACGAGCAGTACTTC
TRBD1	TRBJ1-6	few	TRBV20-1	CSAIDTGEVNSPLHF	TGCAGTGCCATAGATACAGGGGAGGTTAATTCACCCCTCCACTTT
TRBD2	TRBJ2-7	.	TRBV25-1	CASSELGSGGHSYEQYF	TGTGCCAGCAGTGAATTGGGTAGCGGGGGGCATTCCTACGAGCAGTACTTC
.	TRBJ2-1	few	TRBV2	CASSDWPLGGGSYNEQFF	TGTGCCAGCAGTGATTGGCCCCTGGGAGGGGGCTCCTACAATGAGCAGTTCTTC
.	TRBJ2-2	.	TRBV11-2	CASRSQGGGRNTGELFF	TGTGCCAGCAGGTCCCAGGGAGGTGGCAGGAACACCGGGGAGCTGTTTTTT
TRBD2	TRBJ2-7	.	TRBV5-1	CASSPGAGGLEQYF	TGCGCCAGCAGCCCCGGAGCGGGGGGTCTCGAGCAGTACTTC
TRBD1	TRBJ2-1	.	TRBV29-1	CSVEGWRTGKTSSYNEQFF	TGCAGCGTTGAAGGATGGCGGACAGGGAAAACTAGCTCCTACAATGAGCAGTTCTTC
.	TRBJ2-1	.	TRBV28	CASSLVAEYNEQFF	TGTGCCAGCAGTTTAGTAGCTGAGTACAATGAGCAGTTCTTC
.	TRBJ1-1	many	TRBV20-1	CSAAAGITEAFF	TGCAGTGCCGCGGCAGGGATCACTGAAGCTTTCTTT
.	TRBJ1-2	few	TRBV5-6	CASSYQSGAVVPLYRYGYTF	TGTGCCAGCAGCTATCAGTCGGGGGCAGTCGTCCCTTTATACCGATATGGCTACACCTTC
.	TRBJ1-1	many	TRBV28	CASTYYANTEAFF	TGTGCCAGCACTTACTACGCGAACACTGAAGCTTTCTTT
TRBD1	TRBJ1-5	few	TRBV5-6	CASSLGTGTNQPQHF	TGTGCCAGCAGCCTAGGGACAGGGACAAATCAGCCCCAGCATTTT
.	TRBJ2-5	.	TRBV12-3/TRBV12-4	CASSQITGRETQYF	TGTGCCAGCAGCCAGATAACAGGGAGAGAGACCCAGTACTTC
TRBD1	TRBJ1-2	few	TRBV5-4	CASSEDRANYGYTF	TGTGCCAGCAGCGAGGACAGGGCGAACTATGGCTACACCTTC
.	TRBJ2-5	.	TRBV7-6	CASSPALETQYF	TGTGCCAGCAGCCCCGCCCTTGAGACCCAGTACTTC
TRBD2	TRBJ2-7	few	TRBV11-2	CASSAAGVQYF	TGTGCCAGCAGCGCAGCGGGAGTACAGTACTTC
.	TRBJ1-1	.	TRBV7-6	CASSLVPGLNTEAFF	TGTGCCAGCAGCTTAGTCCCAGGGCTGAACACTGAAGCTTTCTTT
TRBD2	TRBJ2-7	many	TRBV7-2	CASSRLPGGPYEQYF	TGTGCCAGCAGCCGACTCCCGGGGGGGCCCTACGAGCAGTACTTC
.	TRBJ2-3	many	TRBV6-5	CASSYSRGAPTDTQYF	TGTGCCAGCAGTTACTCTAGAGGGGCTCCCACAGATACGCAGTATTTT
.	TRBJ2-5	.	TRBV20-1	CSARDGETTKYF	TGCAGTGCTAGAGATGGGGAGACAACCAAGTACTTC
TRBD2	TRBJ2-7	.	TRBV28	CASSYLPAGLKYEQYF	TGTGCCAGCAGTTATCTGCCAGCGGGGCTAAAGTACGAGCAGTACTTC
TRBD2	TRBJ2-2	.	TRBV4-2	CASSQDRRGRTGELFF	TGTGCCAGCAGCCAAGATAGGCGGGGGAGAACCGGGGAGCTGTTTTTT
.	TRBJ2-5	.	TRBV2	CASREENQETQYF	TGTGCCAGCAGGGAGGAGAACCAAGAGACCCAGTACTTC
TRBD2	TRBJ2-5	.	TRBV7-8	CASSPNPGLAETQYF	TGTGCCAGCAGCCCAAACCCGGGACTAGCGGAGACCCAGTACTTC
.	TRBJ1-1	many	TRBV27	CASSLDRGYTEAFF	TGTGCCAGCAGCTTAGACCGGGGGTACACTGAAGCTTTCTTT
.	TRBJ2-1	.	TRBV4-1	CASSQDRPVYNEQFF	TGCGCCAGCAGCCAAGATAGGCCCGTTTACAATGAGCAGTTCTTC
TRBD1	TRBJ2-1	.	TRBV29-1	CSVEDQGGYEQFF	TGCAGCGTTGAAGATCAAGGGGGCTATGAGCAGTTCTTC
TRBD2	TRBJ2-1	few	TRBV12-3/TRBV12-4	CASSLGLAGDYNEQFF	TGTGCCAGCAGTTTGGGGCTAGCGGGGGACTACAATGAGCAGTTCTTC
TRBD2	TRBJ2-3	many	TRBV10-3	CAISETSSGGATDTQYF	TGTGCCATCAGTGAGACGAGTAGCGGGGGGGCCACAGATACGCAGTATTTT
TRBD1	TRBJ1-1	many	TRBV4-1	CASRGQGNTEAFF	TGCGCCAGCAGAGGACAGGGGAACACTGAAGCTTTCTTT